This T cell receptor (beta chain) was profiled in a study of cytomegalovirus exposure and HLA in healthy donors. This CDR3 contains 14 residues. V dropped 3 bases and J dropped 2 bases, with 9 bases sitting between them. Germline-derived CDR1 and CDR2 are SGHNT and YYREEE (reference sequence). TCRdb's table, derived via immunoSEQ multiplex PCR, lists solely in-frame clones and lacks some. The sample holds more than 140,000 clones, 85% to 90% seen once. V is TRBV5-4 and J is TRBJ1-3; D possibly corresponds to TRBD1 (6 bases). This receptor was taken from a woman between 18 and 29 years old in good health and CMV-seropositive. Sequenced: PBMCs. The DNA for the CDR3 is TGTGCCAGCAGCTCAGGGGTCGCTGGAAACACCATATATTTT. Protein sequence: CASSSGVAGNTIYF.